The sample holds a few counts of the clone carrying this T cell receptor beta chain. Since no conserved phenylalanine or tryptophan closes the CDR3, a read error is the likely cause. TCRdb used MiXCR to reprocess the RT-PCR reads, holding one entry per CDR3 protein. The sample holds about 680,000 distinct CDR3 sequences; 12% to 15% are singletons and the top ten take 3.6%. With 5 bases removed from V and 0 bases from J, the gap between germline ends came to 9 bases. This CDR3 is 14 amino acids long. CDR1 and CDR2 from the germline V gene are SGHTA and FQGNSA. This TCR came from a female donor in good health, serving as a healthy control. Sequenced input: memory CD4+ T cells from blood. The chain recombines TRBV7-2 with TRBJ2-3, with unresolved D. The CDR3 DNA follows: TGTGCCAGCAGCCTAACCGGTAGCACAGATACGCAGTATCTT. It encodes CASSLTGSTDTQYL.